This note documents a single T cell receptor beta chain sequence. This sample was taken from a study of blood T cell repertoires in COVID-19. The wider study: The samples span acute and convalescent COVID-19 from the United States, Italy and Spain. In each case, the material was cDNA or gDNA derived from T cells, B-cell-depleted T cells, or PBMCs.

Original analysis: Estimation of nucleated cell counts relied on the amplification of reference gene primers. Profiled with immunoSEQ multiplex PCR; TCRdb holds only in-frame clones, not every one. V, J and clone size reflect that table, while D and trimming were determined from the DNA. The sample yields 150,000 to 200,000 clones, 86% seen once. The clonotype comes from a man aged 55 to 70 with acute or convalescent COVID-19. Sequenced input: peripheral blood.

This chain's CDR3 is CASSLSLRGTSTDTQYF. The CDR3 coding sequence is TGTGCCAGCAGTTTATCTCTCCGGGGAACTAGCACAGATACGCAGTATTTT. J is TRBJ2-3 and V is TRBV27, with a tentative D call TRBD2 (5 bases). Germline V CDR1 and CDR2: MNHEY, SMNVEV (reference sequence). Between the trimmed V and J ends, which lost 0 bases and 0 bases, there was a span of 13 bases. There are 17 residues in the CDR3.